This TCR beta chain came from a study of T-cell reconstitution after alpha-beta-depleted transplantation in children (dated by TCRdb to 2016 to 2018). As for the study more broadly: Using TCR repertoire profiling, the study quantitatively followed how T-cell immune reconstitution unfolded in children after TCRalphabeta/CD19-depleted allogeneic hematopoietic cell transplantation.

This clonotype turned up a few times. No antigen is known for it. Base-call qualities are not available, and no considerably larger clone is one nucleotide away. The library was produced with PCR. The listed sequencing device is Illumina HiSeq 2500. To normalize quantification of the TCRbeta repertoire, the TCR libraries were built with molecular barcoding that relied on unique molecular identifiers. Using fastp trimming at Q25 and MiXCR clonotype assembly, TCRdb reanalyzed the public sequencing data and kept in-frame beta chains. Entries that share a CDR3 protein sequence are merged under the most common genes and DNA. A total of about 540,000 distinct CDR3 sequences appear in this sample, around 16% of them only once. The ten largest clones represent 2.5% to 3.5% of the sample. A distance of 12 bases separates the germline ends of V and J, which lose 6 bases and 1 base respectively. CDR1 WSHSY and CDR2 SAAADI were looked up in the germline V gene. Measured from the cysteine to the phenylalanine, the CDR3 is 14 residues long. Left in the record is the CDR3 DNA by itself, 42 bases read in frame from the first base.

The material sequenced was PBMCs from the stem cell graft donor, taken from the stem cell graft. The rearrangement combines TRBV10-2 with TRBJ2-5, with no reliable assignment of the D segment. This clonotype originated in a human donor who donated a stem cell graft to a child with acute lymphoblastic leukemia. The CDR3 amino acid sequence is: CASRGYEVQETQYF. The nucleotides are TGCGCCAGCAGGGGCTACGAGGTCCAAGAGACCCAGTACTTC.